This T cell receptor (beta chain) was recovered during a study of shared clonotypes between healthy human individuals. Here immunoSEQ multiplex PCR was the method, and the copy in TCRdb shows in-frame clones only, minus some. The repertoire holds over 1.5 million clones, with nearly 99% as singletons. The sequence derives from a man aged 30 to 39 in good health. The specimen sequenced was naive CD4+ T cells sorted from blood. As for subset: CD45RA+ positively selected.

CDR3 sequence: CSVKLAGGHNEQFF. The CDR3 DNA sequence: TGCAGCGTCAAACTAGCGGGAGGCCACAATGAGCAGTTCTTC. The V call is TRBV29-1, the J call TRBJ2-1; 12 bases are shared with TRBD2. This CDR3 spans 14 amino acids. Germline CDR1 SQVTM, CDR2 ANQGSEA. V was clipped by 6 bases and J by 5 bases; unmatched bases: 5.